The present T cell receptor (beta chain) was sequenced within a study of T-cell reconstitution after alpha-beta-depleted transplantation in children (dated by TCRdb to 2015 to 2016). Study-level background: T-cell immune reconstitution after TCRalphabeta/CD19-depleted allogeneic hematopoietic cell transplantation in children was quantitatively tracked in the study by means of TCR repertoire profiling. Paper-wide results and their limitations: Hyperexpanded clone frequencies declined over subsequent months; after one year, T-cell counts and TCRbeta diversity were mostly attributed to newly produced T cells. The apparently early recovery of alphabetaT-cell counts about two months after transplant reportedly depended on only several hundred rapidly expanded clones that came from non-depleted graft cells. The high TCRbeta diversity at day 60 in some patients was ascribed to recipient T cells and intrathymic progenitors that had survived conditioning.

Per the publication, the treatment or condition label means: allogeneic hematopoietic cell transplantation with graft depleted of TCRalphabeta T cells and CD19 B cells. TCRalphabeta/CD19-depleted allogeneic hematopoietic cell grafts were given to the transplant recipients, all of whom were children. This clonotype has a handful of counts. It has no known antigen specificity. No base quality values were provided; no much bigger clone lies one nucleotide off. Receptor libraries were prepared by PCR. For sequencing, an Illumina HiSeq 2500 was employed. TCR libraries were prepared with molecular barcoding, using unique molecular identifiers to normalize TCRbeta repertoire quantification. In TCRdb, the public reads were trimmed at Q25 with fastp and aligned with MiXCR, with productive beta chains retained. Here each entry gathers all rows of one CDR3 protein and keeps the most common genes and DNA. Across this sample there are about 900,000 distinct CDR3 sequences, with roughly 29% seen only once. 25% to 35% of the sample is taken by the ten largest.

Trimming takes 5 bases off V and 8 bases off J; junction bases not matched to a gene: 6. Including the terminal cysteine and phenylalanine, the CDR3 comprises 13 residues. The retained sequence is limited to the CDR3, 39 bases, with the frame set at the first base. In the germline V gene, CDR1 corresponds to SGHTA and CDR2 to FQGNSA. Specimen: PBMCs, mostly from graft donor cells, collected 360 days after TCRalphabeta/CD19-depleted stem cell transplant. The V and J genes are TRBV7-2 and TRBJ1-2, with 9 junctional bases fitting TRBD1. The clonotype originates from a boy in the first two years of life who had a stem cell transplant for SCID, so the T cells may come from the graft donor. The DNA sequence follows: TGTGCCAGCAGCCCGGGACAGGGAGAGGGCTACACCTTC. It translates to CASSPGQGEGYTF. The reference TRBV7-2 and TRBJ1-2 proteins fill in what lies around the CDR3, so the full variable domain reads GAGVSQSPSNKVTEKGKDVELRCDPISGHTALYWYRQSLGQGLEFLIYFQGNSAPDKSGLPSDRFSAERTGGSVSTLTIQRTQQEDSAVYLCASSPGQGEGYTFGSGTRLTVV.